This TCR beta chain was sequenced in a study of radiotherapy plus CTLA-4 blockade in lung cancer. Study at large: Disease control was present in more than 25% of patients, and objective responses in more than 15%.

The study gave focal radiation plus ipilimumab CTLA-4 blockade to patients with chemo-refractory metastatic non-small-cell lung cancer. Some clones are missing from TCRdb's copy, which holds only in-frame ones; the method was immunoSEQ multiplex PCR. Of tens of thousands of clones listed, approximately 80% were seen once; the top ten hold around 2.4%. Study-level findings and limits: The study found tumor-derived TCR clones expanded in blood after radiotherapy plus ipilimumab. Early clonal dynamics of blood T cells, together with interferon-beta, were reported as the best response predictor.

Trimming left V 5 bases short and J 5 bases short, with 13 bases between. This CDR3 comprises 13 residues. CDR1 SGHRS and CDR2 YFSETQ come from the germline V gene. As concerns this clone: Antigen unknown.

The input for sequencing was peripheral blood, taken from a patient treated with radiotherapy plus ipilimumab. The V and J genes are TRBV5-1 and TRBJ1-2; no clear D gene. The sequence came from a human donor with non-small cell lung cancer whose response to radiotherapy plus ipilimumab could not be evaluated. CDR3 in amino acids: CASSSSTGYGYTF. Written as DNA, the CDR3 is TGCGCCAGCAGTTCCTCGACCGGGTATGGCTACACCTTC.